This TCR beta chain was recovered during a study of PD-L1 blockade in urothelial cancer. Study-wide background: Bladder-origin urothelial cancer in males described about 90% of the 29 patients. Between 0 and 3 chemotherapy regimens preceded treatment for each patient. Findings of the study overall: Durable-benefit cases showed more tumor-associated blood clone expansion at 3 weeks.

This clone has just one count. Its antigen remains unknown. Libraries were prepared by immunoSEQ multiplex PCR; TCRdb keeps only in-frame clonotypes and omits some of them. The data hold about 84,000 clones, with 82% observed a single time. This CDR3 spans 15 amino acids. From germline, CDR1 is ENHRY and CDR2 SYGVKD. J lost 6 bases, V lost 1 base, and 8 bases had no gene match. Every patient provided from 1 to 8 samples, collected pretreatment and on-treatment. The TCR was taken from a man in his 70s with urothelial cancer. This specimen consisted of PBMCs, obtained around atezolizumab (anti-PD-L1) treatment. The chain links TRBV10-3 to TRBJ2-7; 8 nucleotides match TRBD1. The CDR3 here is CAISEYGQGSAEQYF. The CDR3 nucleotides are TGTGCCATCAGTGAGTACGGACAGGGCTCCGCCGAGCAGTACTTC.